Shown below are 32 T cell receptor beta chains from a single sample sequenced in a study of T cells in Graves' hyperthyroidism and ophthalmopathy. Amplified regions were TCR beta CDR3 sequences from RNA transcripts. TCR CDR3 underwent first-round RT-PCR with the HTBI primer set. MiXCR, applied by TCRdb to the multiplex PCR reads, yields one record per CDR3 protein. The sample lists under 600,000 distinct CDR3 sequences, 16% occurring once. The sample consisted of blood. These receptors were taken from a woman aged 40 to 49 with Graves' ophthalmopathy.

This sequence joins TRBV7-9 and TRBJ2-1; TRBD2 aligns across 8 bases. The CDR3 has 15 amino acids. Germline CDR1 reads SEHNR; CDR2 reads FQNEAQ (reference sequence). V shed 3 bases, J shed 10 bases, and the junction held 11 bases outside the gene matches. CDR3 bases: TGTGCCAGCAGCTTCTGGGGACTAGAGTCCTACGAGCAGTTCTTC. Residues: CASSFWGLESYEQFF.

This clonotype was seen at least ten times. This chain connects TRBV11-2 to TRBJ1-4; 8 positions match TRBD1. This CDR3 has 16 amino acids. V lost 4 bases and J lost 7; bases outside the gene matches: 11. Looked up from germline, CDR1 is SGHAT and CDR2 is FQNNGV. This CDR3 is CASSYSAGGNSEKLFF. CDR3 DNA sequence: TGTGCCAGCAGCTACTCGGCAGGGGGCAACAGTGAAAAACTGTTTTTT. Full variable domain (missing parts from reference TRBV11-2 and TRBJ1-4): EAGVAQSPRYKIIEKRQSVAFWCNPISGHATLYWYQQILGQGPKLLIQFQNNGVVDDSQLPKDRFSAERLKGVDSTLKIQPAKLEDSAVYLCASSYSAGGNSEKLFFGSGTQLSVL.

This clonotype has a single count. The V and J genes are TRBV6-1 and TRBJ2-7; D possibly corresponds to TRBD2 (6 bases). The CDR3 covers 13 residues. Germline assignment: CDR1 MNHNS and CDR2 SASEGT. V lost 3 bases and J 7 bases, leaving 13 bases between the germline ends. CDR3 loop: CASSDLQAGEQYF. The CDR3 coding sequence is TGTGCCAGCAGTGATTTACAGGCGGGGGAGCAGTACTTC.

The CDR3, as DNA: TGTGCCAGCGCACCTGCTCAAACATATGGGCCAGCTTTCTTT. Its translation is CASAPAQTYGPAFF. The genes are TRBV27 and TRBJ1-1; no clear D. CDR3 length: 14 amino acids. From germline, CDR1 is MNHEY and CDR2 SMNVEV (reference sequence). Trimming stripped 8 bases from V and 10 bases from J, with 23 bases between.

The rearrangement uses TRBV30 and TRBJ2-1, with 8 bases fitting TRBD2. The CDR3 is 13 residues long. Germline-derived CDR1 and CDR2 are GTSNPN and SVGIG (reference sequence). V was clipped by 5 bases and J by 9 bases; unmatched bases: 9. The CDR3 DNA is TGTGCCTGGCATCCGGGACTAGAGGGTGAGCAGTTCTTC. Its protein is CAWHPGLEGEQFF.

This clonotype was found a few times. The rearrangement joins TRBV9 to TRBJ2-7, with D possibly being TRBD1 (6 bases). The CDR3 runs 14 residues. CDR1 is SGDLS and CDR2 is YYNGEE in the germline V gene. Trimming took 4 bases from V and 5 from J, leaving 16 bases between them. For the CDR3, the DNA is TGTGCCAGCAGCACCACATTCCAGGGGAACGAGCAGTACTTC. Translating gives CASSTTFQGNEQYF.

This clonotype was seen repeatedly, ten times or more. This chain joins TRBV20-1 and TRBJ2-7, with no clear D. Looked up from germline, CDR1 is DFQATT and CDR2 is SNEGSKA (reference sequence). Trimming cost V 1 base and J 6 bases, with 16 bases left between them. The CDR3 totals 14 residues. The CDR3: CSARVEPLGSEQYF. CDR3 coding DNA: TGCAGTGCTAGAGTTGAGCCTCTCGGCAGCGAGCAGTACTTC.

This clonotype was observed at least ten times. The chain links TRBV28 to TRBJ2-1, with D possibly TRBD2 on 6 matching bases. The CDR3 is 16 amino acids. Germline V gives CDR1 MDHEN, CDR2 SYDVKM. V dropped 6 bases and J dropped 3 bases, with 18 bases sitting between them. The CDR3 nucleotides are TGTGCCAGCAGCCCCCGGGACTTGGCCTTCTACAATGAGCAGTTCTTC. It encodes CASSPRDLAFYNEQFF.

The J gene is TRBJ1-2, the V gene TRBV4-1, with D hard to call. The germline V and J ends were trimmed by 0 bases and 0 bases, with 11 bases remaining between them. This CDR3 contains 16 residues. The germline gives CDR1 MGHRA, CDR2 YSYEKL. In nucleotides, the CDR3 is TGCGCCAGCAGCCAAGATCCCAGAAACTCTAACTATGGCTACACCTTC. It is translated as CASSQDPRNSNYGYTF.

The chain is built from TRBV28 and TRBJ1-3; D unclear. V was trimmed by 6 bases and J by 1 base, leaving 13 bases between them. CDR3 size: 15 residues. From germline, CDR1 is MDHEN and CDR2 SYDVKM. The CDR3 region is CASSTSSGSGNTIYF. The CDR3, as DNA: TGTGCCAGCAGCACGTCTTCGGGGTCTGGAAACACCATATATTTT. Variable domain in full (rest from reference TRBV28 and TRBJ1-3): DVKVTQSSRYLVKRTGEKVFLECVQDMDHENMFWYRQDPGLGLRLIYFSYDVKMKEKGDIPEGYSVSREKKERFSLILESASTNQTSMYLCASSTSSGSGNTIYFGEGSWLTVV.

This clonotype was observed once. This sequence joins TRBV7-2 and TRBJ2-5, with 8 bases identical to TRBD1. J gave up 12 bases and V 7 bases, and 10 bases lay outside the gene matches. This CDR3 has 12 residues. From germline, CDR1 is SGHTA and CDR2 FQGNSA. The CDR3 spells CASIPGAGGKYF. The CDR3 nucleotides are TGTGCCAGCATACCCGGGGCAGGGGGCAAGTACTTC.

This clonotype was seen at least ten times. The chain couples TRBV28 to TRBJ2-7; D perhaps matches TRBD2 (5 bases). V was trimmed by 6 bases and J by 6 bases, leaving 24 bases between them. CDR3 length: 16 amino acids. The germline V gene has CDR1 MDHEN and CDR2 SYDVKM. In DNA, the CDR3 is TGTGCCAGCAGGAACTCCCCCGGGCTAGCATTTCCCGAGCAGTACTTC. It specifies CASRNSPGLAFPEQYF. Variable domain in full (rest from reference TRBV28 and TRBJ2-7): DVKVTQSSRYLVKRTGEKVFLECVQDMDHENMFWYRQDPGLGLRLIYFSYDVKMKEKGDIPEGYSVSREKKERFSLILESASTNQTSMYLCASRNSPGLAFPEQYFGPGTRLTVT.

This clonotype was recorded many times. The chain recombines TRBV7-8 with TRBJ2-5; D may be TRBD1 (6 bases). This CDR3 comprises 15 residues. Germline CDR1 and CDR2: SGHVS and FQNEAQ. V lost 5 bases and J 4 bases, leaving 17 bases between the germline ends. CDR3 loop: CASSPSPGVAETQYF. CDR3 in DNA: TGTGCCAGCAGCCCCAGTCCAGGGGTGGCAGAGACCCAGTACTTC.

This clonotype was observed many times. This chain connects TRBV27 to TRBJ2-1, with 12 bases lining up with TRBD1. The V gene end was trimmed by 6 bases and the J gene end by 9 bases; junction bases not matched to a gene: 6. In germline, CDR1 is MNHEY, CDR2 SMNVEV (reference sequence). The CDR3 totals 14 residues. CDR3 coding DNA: TGTGCCAGCAGGCGGGACAGGGGGCTCGGTGAGCAGTTCTTC. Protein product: CASRRDRGLGEQFF.

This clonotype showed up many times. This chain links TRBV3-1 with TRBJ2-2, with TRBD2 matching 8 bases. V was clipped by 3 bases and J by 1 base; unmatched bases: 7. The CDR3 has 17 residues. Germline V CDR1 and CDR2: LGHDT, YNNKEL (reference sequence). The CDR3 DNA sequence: TGTGCCAGCAGCCATTTTCGACTAGCGAAGAACACCGGGGAGCTGTTTTTT. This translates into CASSHFRLAKNTGELFF.

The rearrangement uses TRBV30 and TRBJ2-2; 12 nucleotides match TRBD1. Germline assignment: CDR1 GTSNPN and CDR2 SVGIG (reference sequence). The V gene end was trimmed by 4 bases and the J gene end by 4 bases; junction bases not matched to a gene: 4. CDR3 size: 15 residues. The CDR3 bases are TGTGCCTGGATCCGGGACAGGGGGCCCACCGGGGAGCTGTTTTTT. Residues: CAWIRDRGPTGELFF.

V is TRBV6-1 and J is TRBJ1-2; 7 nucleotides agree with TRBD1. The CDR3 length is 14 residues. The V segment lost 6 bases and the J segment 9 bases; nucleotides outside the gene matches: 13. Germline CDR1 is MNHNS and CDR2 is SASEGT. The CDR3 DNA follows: TGTGCCAGCAGGCCCTGGACAGGCCTTATGCGCTACACCTTC. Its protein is CASRPWTGLMRYTF.

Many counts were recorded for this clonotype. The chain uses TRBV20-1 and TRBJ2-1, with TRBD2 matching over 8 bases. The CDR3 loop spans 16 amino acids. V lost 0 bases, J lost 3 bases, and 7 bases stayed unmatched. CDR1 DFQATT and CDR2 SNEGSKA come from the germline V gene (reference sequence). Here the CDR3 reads CSARENLAGYYNEQFF. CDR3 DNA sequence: TGCAGTGCTAGAGAGAACCTAGCGGGCTACTACAATGAGCAGTTCTTC.

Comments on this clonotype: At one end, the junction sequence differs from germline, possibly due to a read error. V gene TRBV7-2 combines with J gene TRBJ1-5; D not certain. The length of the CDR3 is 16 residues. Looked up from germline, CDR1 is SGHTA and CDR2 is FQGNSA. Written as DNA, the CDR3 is TGCGCCAGCAGCCAAGATCCGGTGACCCCGGTGCGGCCCCAGCATTTT. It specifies CASSQDPVTPVRPQHF.

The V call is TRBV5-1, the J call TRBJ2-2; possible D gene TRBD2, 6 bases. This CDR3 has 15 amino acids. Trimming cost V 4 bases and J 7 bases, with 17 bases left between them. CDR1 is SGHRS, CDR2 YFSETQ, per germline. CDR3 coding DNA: TGCGCCAGCAGCCTGTCCGGGGGACCCAACGGGGAGCTGTTTTTT. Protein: CASSLSGGPNGELFF.

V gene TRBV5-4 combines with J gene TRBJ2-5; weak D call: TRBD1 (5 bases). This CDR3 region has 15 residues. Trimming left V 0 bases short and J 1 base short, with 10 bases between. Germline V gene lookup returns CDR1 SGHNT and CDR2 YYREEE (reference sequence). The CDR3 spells CASSLAGASQETQYF. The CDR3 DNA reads TGTGCCAGCAGCTTGGCTGGGGCAAGCCAAGAGACCCAGTACTTC.

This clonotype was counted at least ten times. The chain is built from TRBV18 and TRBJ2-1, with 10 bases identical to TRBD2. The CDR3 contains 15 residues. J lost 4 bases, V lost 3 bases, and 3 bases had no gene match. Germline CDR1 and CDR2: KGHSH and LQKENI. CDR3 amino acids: CASSPRTSGYNEQFF. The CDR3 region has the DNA TGTGCCAGCTCACCCCGGACTAGCGGATACAATGAGCAGTTCTTC. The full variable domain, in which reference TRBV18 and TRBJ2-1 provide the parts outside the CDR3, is NAGVMQNPRHLVRRRGQEARLRCSPMKGHSHVYWYRQLPEEGLKFMVYLQKENIIDESGMPKERFSAEFPKEGPSILRIQQVVRGDSAAYFCASSPRTSGYNEQFFGPGTRLTVL.

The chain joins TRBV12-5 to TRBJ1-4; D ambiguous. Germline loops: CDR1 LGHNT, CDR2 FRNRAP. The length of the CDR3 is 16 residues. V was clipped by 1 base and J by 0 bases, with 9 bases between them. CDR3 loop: CASGLGSAATNEKLFF. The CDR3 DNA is TGTGCTAGTGGTTTGGGCAGCGCTGCAACTAATGAAAAACTGTTTTTT.

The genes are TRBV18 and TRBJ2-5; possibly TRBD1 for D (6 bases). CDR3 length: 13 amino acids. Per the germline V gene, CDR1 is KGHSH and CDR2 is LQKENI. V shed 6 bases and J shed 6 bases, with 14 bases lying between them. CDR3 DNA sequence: TGTGCCAGCTCCTCGGGACAAGGAAAGACCCAGTACTTC. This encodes CASSSGQGKTQYF.

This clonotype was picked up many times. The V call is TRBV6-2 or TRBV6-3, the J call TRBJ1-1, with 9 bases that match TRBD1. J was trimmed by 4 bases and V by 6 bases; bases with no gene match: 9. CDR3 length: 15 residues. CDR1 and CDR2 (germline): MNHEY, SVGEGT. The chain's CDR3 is CASRRGTGSPTEAFF. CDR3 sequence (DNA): TGTGCCAGCAGACGAGGGACAGGGAGTCCCACTGAAGCTTTCTTT.

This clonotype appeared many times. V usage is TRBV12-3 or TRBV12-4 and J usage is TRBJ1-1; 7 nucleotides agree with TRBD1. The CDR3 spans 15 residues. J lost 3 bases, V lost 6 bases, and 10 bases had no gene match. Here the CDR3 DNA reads TGTGCCAGCAGCCGACAGGGTGGGTCTTACACTGAAGCTTTCTTT. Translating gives CASSRQGGSYTEAFF.

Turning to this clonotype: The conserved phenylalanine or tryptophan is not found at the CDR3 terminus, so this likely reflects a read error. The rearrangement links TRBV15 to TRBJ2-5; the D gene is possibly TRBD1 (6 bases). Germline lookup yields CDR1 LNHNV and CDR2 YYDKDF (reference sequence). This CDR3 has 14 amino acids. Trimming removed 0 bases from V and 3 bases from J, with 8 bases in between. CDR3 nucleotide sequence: TGTGCCACCAGCAGAGACAGGGGAAAAGAGACCCAGTACGTC. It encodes CATSRDRGKETQYV.

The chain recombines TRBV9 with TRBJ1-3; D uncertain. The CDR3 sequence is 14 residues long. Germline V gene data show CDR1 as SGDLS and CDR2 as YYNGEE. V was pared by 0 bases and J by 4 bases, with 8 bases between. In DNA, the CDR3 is TGTGCCAGCAGCGTAGAAGTGGGGGGAAACACCATATATTTT. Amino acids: CASSVEVGGNTIYF.

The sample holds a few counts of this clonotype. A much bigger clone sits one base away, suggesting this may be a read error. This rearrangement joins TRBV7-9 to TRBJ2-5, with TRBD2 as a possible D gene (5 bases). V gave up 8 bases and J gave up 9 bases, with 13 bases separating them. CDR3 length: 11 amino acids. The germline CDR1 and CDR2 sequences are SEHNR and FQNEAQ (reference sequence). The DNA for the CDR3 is TGTGCCAGCCGATTGCTGGAGGCCCAGTACTTC. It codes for CASRLLEAQYF.

Written as DNA, the CDR3 is TGTGCCAGCAGTGAAGGTGGCAGGCGATACTCACCCCTCCACTTT. Residues: CASSEGGRRYSPLHF. The chain recombines TRBV2 with TRBJ1-6; the D is unclear. CDR1 and CDR2 from the germline V gene are SNHLY and FYNNEI. This CDR3 is built from 15 residues. Trimming removed 1 base from V and 10 bases from J, with 14 bases in between. Together with reference TRBV2 and TRBJ1-6, the CDR3 gives the full variable domain: EPEVTQTPSHQVTQMGQEVILRCVPISNHLYFYWYRQILGQKVEFLVSFYNNEISEKSEIFDDQFSVERPDGSNFTLKIRSTKLEDSAMYFCASSEGGRRYSPLHFGNGTRLTVT.

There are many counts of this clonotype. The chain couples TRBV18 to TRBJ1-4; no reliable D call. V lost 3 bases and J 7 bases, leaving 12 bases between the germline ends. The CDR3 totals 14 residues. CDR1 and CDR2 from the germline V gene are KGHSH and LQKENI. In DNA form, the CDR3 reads TGTGCCAGCTCACCGGGTCTGTCTTTTGAAAAACTGTTTTTT. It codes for CASSPGLSFEKLFF.

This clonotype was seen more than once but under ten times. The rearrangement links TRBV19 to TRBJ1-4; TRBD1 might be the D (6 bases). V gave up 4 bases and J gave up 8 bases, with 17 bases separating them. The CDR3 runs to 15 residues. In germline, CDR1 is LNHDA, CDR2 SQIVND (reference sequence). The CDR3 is CASSTQTGSGEKLFF. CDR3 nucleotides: TGTGCCAGTAGTACCCAAACAGGGAGCGGAGAAAAACTGTTTTTT.